The clone carrying this T cell receptor (beta chain) was seen ten or more times. Its antigen is currently unknown. Study-wide results and caveats: Tumor Treg TCRs overlapped most with tumor naive CD4+ cells.

Full-length variable regions came from constant-region reverse primers plus semi-nested Nested Universal Primer A PCR. Each CDR3 protein gets one entry after TCRdb re-called the 5' RACE reads with MiXCR. The table shows fewer than 80,000 distinct CDR3 sequences, with less than 25% occurring only once. The CDR3 extends over 15 amino acids. V was trimmed by 3 bases and J by 0 bases, leaving 6 bases between them. Germline V gives CDR1 LGHNA, CDR2 YNFKEQ. The source of this sequence is a female donor with breast cancer. The sequencing sample was made of memory CD4+ T cells sorted from a lymph node. This sample's subset: memory CD4+ T cells, CD4+CD45RO+CD25-. This rearrangement joins TRBV4-2 to TRBJ2-6; D is unresolved. The DNA for the CDR3 is TGTGCCAGCAGCCAGGAAAACTCTGGGGCCAACGTCCTGACTTTC. As protein: CASSQENSGANVLTF.